The 24 T cell receptor beta chains below were found in one sample sequenced in a study of T-cell memory formation after mild COVID-19. MiXCR, run by TCRdb on the 5' RACE reads, gives a single entry per CDR3 protein. The data show about 420,000 distinct CDR3 sequences, 20% to 30% seen once. The sample consisted of PBMCs or a T cell subset sorted from them (not recorded which). The receptor source for this set is an adult woman who had mild COVID-19 (a few samples of this study predate the infection). Cell type and time point are not known.

The sample holds a few counts of this clonotype. The chain combines TRBV7-6 with TRBJ1-2, with TRBD1 matching 7 bases. This CDR3 is built from 13 residues. CDR1 is SGHVS, CDR2 FNYEAQ, per germline. With 5 bases clipped from V and 7 bases from J, the junction kept 7 bases outside the gene matches. The chain's CDR3 is CASSQGGLGGYTF. The CDR3 nucleotides read TGTGCCAGCAGCCAGGGGGGTTTAGGTGGCTACACCTTC.

The V gene is TRBV3-1, the J gene TRBJ2-3; D gene uncertain. CDR3 length: 12 amino acids. V was trimmed by 1 base and J by 10 bases, leaving 9 bases between them. The germline V gene encodes CDR1 LGHDT and CDR2 YNNKEL (reference sequence). The CDR3 DNA sequence: TGTGCCAGCAGCCAAGGGGGTTCCCCGCAGTATTTT. Translated, it gives CASSQGGSPQYF.

A few counts support this clonotype. The chain is built from TRBV6-6 and TRBJ1-1; perhaps TRBD1 as D (6 bases). The CDR3 runs to 14 residues. The V gene lost 9 bases and the J gene lost 0 bases, with 14 bases spanning the gap. In germline, CDR1 is MNHNY, CDR2 SVGAGI (reference sequence). The CDR3 bases are TGTGCCAGTTCCTCGGGGGGCCTGAACACTGAAGCTTTCTTT. Protein sequence: CASSSGGLNTEAFF.

This clonotype was seen a handful of times. V is TRBV20-1 and J is TRBJ1-2; D is perhaps TRBD1 (6 bases). Deletions cut 1 base from V and 5 bases from J, with 17 bases between. Germline V gene lookup returns CDR1 DFQATT and CDR2 SNEGSKA (reference sequence). The CDR3 length is 15 residues. The CDR3 bases are TGCAGTGCTAGAGGGGCGGCAGGGGCACGGTATGGCTACACCTTC. Protein sequence: CSARGAAGARYGYTF.

The sample holds a few counts of this clonotype. V gene TRBV7-9 combines with J gene TRBJ1-3; 8 nucleotides line up with TRBD1. J gave up 0 bases and V 5 bases, and 6 bases lay outside the gene matches. The CDR3 is 16 residues long. Looked up from germline, CDR1 is SEHNR and CDR2 is FQNEAQ (reference sequence). The DNA for the CDR3 is TGTGCCAGCAGCGCAGGGGGCCCCGTCTCTGGAAACACCATATATTTT. This encodes CASSAGGPVSGNTIYF.

This clonotype was found many times. This sequence joins TRBV2 and TRBJ2-7; a possible D gene is TRBD1 (6 bases). CDR3 length: 12 residues. Trimming took off 7 bases at V and 3 bases at J, with 10 bases between the two ends. Per the germline V gene, CDR1 is SNHLY and CDR2 is FYNNEI. CDR3 protein: CASTRGYYEQYF. In DNA, the CDR3 is TGTGCCAGCACCAGGGGATACTACGAGCAGTACTTC.

There are a few counts of this clonotype. The chain couples TRBV7-2 to TRBJ2-3, with D tentatively TRBD1 or TRBD2 (5 bases each). Germline V CDR1 and CDR2: SGHTA, FQGNSA. V was trimmed by 2 bases and J by 6 bases, leaving 12 bases between them. The CDR3 totals 14 residues. CDR3 in amino acids: CASSLTQGADTQYF. The CDR3 DNA reads as TGTGCCAGCAGCTTAACGCAGGGAGCGGATACGCAGTATTTT.

This clonotype was seen more than once but under ten times. DNA for the CDR3: TGTGCCAGCAGCCTACTTCGAGGGACAAACACCGGGGAGCTGTTTTTT. It specifies CASSLLRGTNTGELFF. The chain has TRBV5-6 and TRBJ2-2; maybe TRBD1 (6 bases). The CDR3 extends over 16 amino acids. Trimming stripped 4 bases from V and 2 bases from J, with 15 bases between. CDR1 is SGHDT and CDR2 is YYEEEE in the germline V gene.

In nucleotides, the CDR3 is TGCGCCAGCAGCCCAGAGCGGGAGGTTGTGACCTACAATGAGCAGTTCTTC. This gives the protein CASSPEREVVTYNEQFF. The gene calls are TRBV4-3 and TRBJ2-1; 9 nucleotides align to TRBD2. The germline V gene encodes CDR1 LGHNA and CDR2 YSLEER. V dropped 4 bases and J dropped 2; count of bases not matched to a gene: 9. The CDR3 has 17 residues.

This clonotype appeared a few times. V is TRBV4-2 and J is TRBJ1-1, with TRBD1 as a possible D gene (6 bases). The V end was cut by 1 base, the J end by 3 bases, with 15 bases between. Germline CDR1 LGHNA, CDR2 YNFKEQ. This CDR3 contains 16 residues. The CDR3 region has the DNA TGTGCCAGCAGCCAAGGTCCCCGCGGGGGCGACACTGAAGCTTTCTTT. This translates into CASSQGPRGGDTEAFF.

This clonotype was detected a few times. The J gene is TRBJ2-5, the V gene TRBV15, with 8 positions matching TRBD1. Germline lookup yields CDR1 LNHNV and CDR2 YYDKDF (reference sequence). CDR3 size: 16 residues. Losses at the gene ends were 2 bases for V and 4 bases for J; bases not matched to a gene: 9. CDR3 nucleotides: TGTGCCACCAGCAGACTACGACAGGGGCAGGGAGAGACCCAGTACTTC. It translates to CATSRLRQGQGETQYF.

The rearrangement uses TRBV5-1 and TRBJ2-1; D is perhaps TRBD1 (5 bases). The CDR3 sequence is 16 residues long. V shed 0 bases and J shed 3 bases, with 13 bases lying between them. Germline V lookup: CDR1 SGHRS, CDR2 YFSETQ. CDR3 DNA sequence: TGCGCCAGCAGCTTGGACCGTGCAGACAGCTACAATGAGCAGTTCTTC. This gives the protein CASSLDRADSYNEQFF. Combining the CDR3 with reference TRBV5-1 and TRBJ2-1 gives the whole variable domain KAGVTQTPRYLIKTRGQQVTLSCSPISGHRSVSWYQQTPGQGLQFLFEYFSETQRNKGNFPGRFSGRQFSNSRSEMNVSTLELGDSALYLCASSLDRADSYNEQFFGPGTRLTVL.

The chain joins TRBV11-2 to TRBJ2-7, with D uncertain. Germline V lookup: CDR1 SGHAT, CDR2 FQNNGV. With 0 bases removed from V and 5 bases from J, the gap between germline ends came to 8 bases. This CDR3 spans 13 amino acids. The CDR3 region is CASSLEPRHEQYF. In DNA, the CDR3 is TGTGCCAGCAGCTTAGAACCTAGGCACGAGCAGTACTTC. Full variable domain (remainder filled in from reference TRBV11-2 and TRBJ2-7): EAGVAQSPRYKIIEKRQSVAFWCNPISGHATLYWYQQILGQGPKLLIQFQNNGVVDDSQLPKDRFSAERLKGVDSTLKIQPAKLEDSAVYLCASSLEPRHEQYFGPGTRLTVT.

There are a few counts of this clonotype. The chain uses TRBV5-1 and TRBJ2-1; TRBD2 matches 10 bases. The germline V gene encodes CDR1 SGHRS and CDR2 YFSETQ. The ends lost 1 base at V and 4 bases at J; junction bases unmatched: 5. This CDR3 comprises 16 residues. The CDR3 loop is CASSLQASGGYNEQFF. CDR3 coding DNA: TGCGCCAGCAGCTTGCAGGCTAGCGGGGGTTACAATGAGCAGTTCTTC.

This clonotype turned up a few times. The chain employs TRBV19 and TRBJ1-1; D is uncertain. Germline CDR1 and CDR2: LNHDA and SQIVND (reference sequence). V lost 5 bases, J lost 0 bases, and 10 bases lay in between. The CDR3 totals 14 residues. DNA for the CDR3: TGTGCCAGTAGTCTACCCACAGTGAACACTGAAGCTTTCTTT. Translating it yields CASSLPTVNTEAFF.

This rearrangement joins TRBV6-5 to TRBJ2-3; 10 nucleotides match TRBD2. CDR1 is MNHEY and CDR2 is SVGAGI in the germline V gene. This CDR3 has 17 residues. V was clipped by 5 bases and J by 2 bases; unmatched bases: 10. The CDR3: CASSRSLAGALTDTQYF. In DNA form, the CDR3 reads TGTGCCAGCAGTCGAAGCCTAGCGGGGGCTCTCACAGATACGCAGTATTTT.

V and J are TRBV7-2 and TRBJ2-3; TRBD2 matches 10 bases. The trim removed 3 bases at V and 2 bases at J, leaving 5 bases unmatched. This CDR3 comprises 16 residues. Germline values: CDR1 SGHTA, CDR2 FQGNSA. CDR3 sequence: CASSFLAGEVTDTQYF. The CDR3 coding sequence is TGTGCCAGCAGCTTTCTAGCGGGGGAGGTCACAGATACGCAGTATTTT.

The V gene is TRBV10-3, the J gene TRBJ1-5; 8 bases are shared with TRBD1. This CDR3 region has 14 residues. CDR1 and CDR2 (germline): ENHRY, SYGVKD. V trimming: 3 bases; J trimming: 6 bases; junction bases outside the gene matches: 4. The DNA for the CDR3 is TGTGCCATCAGTGACAGGGGGCGTTTTCAGCCCCAGCATTTT. Translation: CAISDRGRFQPQHF.

Only a few counts were recorded for this clonotype. The chain joins TRBV7-9 to TRBJ2-1; TRBD2 is a possible D gene (7 bases). The CDR3 is made up of 16 amino acids. Germline CDR1 and CDR2: SEHNR and FQNEAQ (reference sequence). V shed 4 bases and J shed 9 bases, with 22 bases lying between them. CDR3 sequence (DNA): TGTGCCAGCAGCTCCCCGACTAGGGGGGGGCTCGGTGAGCAGTTCTTC. Its translation is CASSSPTRGGLGEQFF.

The chain uses TRBV6-1 and TRBJ1-1; D gene unclear. In germline, CDR1 is MNHNS, CDR2 SASEGT. The CDR3 contains 13 residues. V lost 7 bases to trimming and J lost 0 bases, with 9 bases between them. The CDR3 coding sequence is TGTGCCAGCACGTCACGGATGAACACTGAAGCTTTCTTT. Translation gives CASTSRMNTEAFF.

The J gene is TRBJ2-3, the V gene TRBV7-2; D call uncertain. Trimming took 5 bases from V and 0 from J, leaving 18 bases between them. CDR1 SGHTA and CDR2 FQGNSA come from the germline V gene. The CDR3 has 17 residues. The CDR3 DNA follows: TGTGCCAGCAGCCCGGAATGGCCTCCGACGAGCACAGATACGCAGTATTTT. Amino acid sequence: CASSPEWPPTSTDTQYF.

The CDR3 loop is CASSLSTGRYEQYF. The CDR3 bases are TGTGCCAGCAGTTTATCCACCGGACGGTACGAGCAGTACTTC. This chain joins TRBV27 and TRBJ2-7; D not resolved. V was cut by 0 bases and J by 4 bases, with 10 bases left in between. The germline CDR1 and CDR2 sequences are MNHEY and SMNVEV (reference sequence). The CDR3 has 14 residues.

This rearrangement joins TRBV20-1 to TRBJ2-5, with 8 bases identical to TRBD2. The CDR3 spans 13 residues. The germline gives CDR1 DFQATT, CDR2 SNEGSKA (reference sequence). Trimming removed 8 bases from V and 4 bases from J; junction bases left unmatched: 9. The CDR3 spells CSTHSGGGETQYF. The CDR3, as DNA: TGCAGTACCCACAGCGGGGGTGGAGAGACCCAGTACTTC.

V usage is TRBV4-3 and J usage is TRBJ2-7, with D unresolved. V dropped 5 bases and J dropped 4 bases, with 12 bases sitting between them. The CDR3 runs 13 residues. Germline CDR1 reads LGHNA; CDR2 reads YSLEER. CDR3 residues: CASSESLGYEQYF. CDR3 nucleotides: TGCGCCAGCAGCGAATCTTTGGGTTACGAGCAGTACTTC.